This is a list of T cell receptor beta chains from one sample in a study of identical twins. TCRdb re-derived calls from the 5' RACE reads in MiXCR, one entry per CDR3 protein. This table has around 650,000 distinct CDR3 sequences, just over 7% appearing once. This same sample was also part of a study on yellow fever vaccine responses in identical twins.

Sequenced sample: PBMCs. The receptors shown here come from a woman between 18 and 29 years old in good health. Each CDR3 is given with its conserved first and last residue. A D gene is named only where the DNA matches it firmly. Rows give clone size only sometimes, using once, few, many, or a class for an expanded clone.

NA,TRBJ2-3,NA,TRBV7-9,CASSLASTHLRTYTQYF,TGTGCCAGCAGCTTAGCGTCAACCCATCTTCGCACATATACGCAGTATTTT
TRBD1,TRBJ2-7,many,TRBV5-6,CASSLWGRDRVREQYF,TGTGCCAGCAGCTTGTGGGGCCGGGACAGGGTTCGCGAGCAGTACTTC
NA,TRBJ2-1,few,TRBV19,CASSIRRGRSYNEQFF,TGTGCCAGTAGTATTCGGCGGGGGCGGTCCTACAATGAGCAGTTCTTC
TRBD2,TRBJ2-1,NA,TRBV7-2,CASSLAGGEYNEQFF,TGTGCCAGCAGCCTAGCGGGAGGCGAGTACAATGAGCAGTTCTTC
TRBD1,TRBJ2-2,many,TRBV29-1,CSVSTGANTGELFF,TGCAGCGTTTCGACAGGGGCGAACACCGGGGAGCTGTTTTTT
TRBD2,TRBJ2-1,few,TRBV28,CASTSIGGTRGYNEQFF,TGTGCCAGCACCTCAATAGGGGGGACTAGGGGTTACAATGAGCAGTTCTTC
TRBD1,TRBJ2-7,NA,TRBV6-1,CASSRGTGESYEQYF,TGTGCCAGCAGCCGCGGGACAGGGGAATCCTACGAGCAGTACTTC
NA,TRBJ1-1,NA,TRBV27,CASSAHVLTEAFF,TGTGCCAGCAGCGCACACGTACTCACTGAAGCTTTCTTT
TRBD2,TRBJ2-2,many,TRBV28,CASSFGTSGTGELFF,TGTGCCAGCAGTTTCGGGACTAGCGGCACCGGGGAGCTGTTTTTT
NA,TRBJ2-3,many,TRBV5-1,CASSILGGASTDTQYF,TGCGCCAGCAGCATCCTCGGGGGAGCTAGCACAGATACGCAGTATTTT
NA,TRBJ1-4,many,TRBV5-1,CASRAAVGATNEKLFF,TGCGCCAGCAGAGCCGCGGTGGGCGCAACTAATGAAAAACTGTTTTTT
TRBD1,TRBJ2-4,NA,TRBV28,CASSPTTGTKNIQYF,TGTGCCAGCAGCCCCACGACAGGGACAAAAAACATTCAGTACTTC
NA,TRBJ2-7,few,TRBV5-1,CASSLGLANEQYF,TGCGCCAGCAGCTTGGGGCTGGCCAACGAGCAGTACTTC
TRBD1,TRBJ1-2,few,TRBV3-1,CASSQPQGLGYTF,TGTGCCAGCAGCCAGCCACAGGGGCTTGGCTACACCTTC
TRBD2,TRBJ2-7,NA,TRBV4-1,CASSQEKGLAGAYEQYF,TGCGCCAGCAGCCAAGAAAAGGGACTAGCGGGGGCCTACGAGCAGTACTTC
NA,TRBJ1-1,many,TRBV4-1,CASSQAGTLNTEAFF,TGCGCCAGCAGCCAAGCCGGGACATTGAACACTGAAGCTTTCTTT
NA,TRBJ2-1,NA,TRBV7-2,CASSSSGGTAYNEQFF,TGTGCCAGCAGCTCATCCGGGGGGACAGCTTACAATGAGCAGTTCTTC
NA,TRBJ2-5,NA,TRBV5-1,CASSLEGGPVETQYF,TGCGCCAGCAGCTTGGAGGGGGGGCCGGTAGAGACCCAGTACTTC
NA,TRBJ2-5,few,TRBV3-1,CASSQEFAEETQYF,TGTGCCAGCAGCCAAGAGTTTGCGGAAGAGACCCAGTACTTC
NA,TRBJ2-1,few,TRBV9,CASSVGQGTYNEQFF,TGTGCCAGCAGCGTAGGGCAGGGAACCTACAATGAGCAGTTCTTC
NA,TRBJ1-4,many,TRBV2,CASRSGTEVREKLFF,TGTGCCAGCAGGTCCGGGACGGAAGTTAGGGAAAAACTGTTTTTT
NA,TRBJ1-3,NA,TRBV20-1,CSASRSDSGNTIYF,TGCAGTGCTAGTCGCTCCGACTCTGGAAACACCATATATTTT
NA,TRBJ2-3,many,TRBV29-1,CSVSGWLRTDTQYF,TGCAGCGTTTCGGGGTGGCTGCGCACAGATACGCAGTATTTT
TRBD1,TRBJ2-3,few,TRBV5-6,CASSARTGGRTDTQYF,TGTGCCAGCAGCGCGAGGACAGGGGGGCGCACAGATACGCAGTATTTT
TRBD2,TRBJ2-7,few,TRBV29-1,CSVGGVSYEQYF,TGCAGCGTGGGGGGGGTATCCTACGAGCAGTACTTC
TRBD2,TRBJ2-1,NA,TRBV7-8,CASSLRPTSGGYNEQFF,TGTGCCAGCAGCCTCAGACCGACTAGCGGGGGATACAATGAGCAGTTCTTC
TRBD2,TRBJ2-1,NA,TRBV28,CASSPPGLAGDSSSYNEQFF,TGTGCCAGCAGTCCGCCCGGACTAGCGGGAGACTCTAGCTCCTACAATGAGCAGTTCTTC
NA,TRBJ2-7,NA,TRBV28,CASTLGSGLAYEQYF,TGTGCCAGCACCCTAGGGTCTGGACTCGCCTACGAGCAGTACTTC
TRBD2,TRBJ2-7,many,TRBV12-3/TRBV12-4,CASSLASGGTYEQYF,TGTGCCAGCAGTTTAGCTAGCGGGGGGACCTACGAGCAGTACTTC
NA,TRBJ1-2,NA,TRBV28,CASSRQISYGYTF,TGTGCCAGCAGTCGACAAATCTCCTATGGCTACACCTTC
NA,TRBJ1-1,NA,TRBV4-1,CASNDGSEAFF,TGCGCCAGCAATGACGGCTCTGAAGCTTTCTTT
TRBD1,TRBJ1-5,few,TRBV20-1,CSARGTGVRSNQPQHF,TGCAGTGCTAGGGGTACAGGGGTAAGGAGCAATCAGCCCCAGCATTTT
NA,TRBJ1-6,many,TRBV3-1,CASSQGQSTPLHF,TGTGCCAGCAGCCAAGGGCAGAGCACACCCCTCCACTTT
TRBD1,TRBJ1-5,many,TRBV12-3/TRBV12-4,CASSRRTGTDQPQHF,TGTGCCAGCAGTCGCCGCACCGGGACAGATCAGCCCCAGCATTTT
TRBD2,TRBJ2-1,many,TRBV6-1,CASSGTSGAYNEQFF,TGTGCCAGCAGTGGGACTAGCGGAGCCTACAATGAGCAGTTCTTC
NA,TRBJ2-2,NA,TRBV24-1,CATSDSGVGYTGELFF,TGTGCCACCAGTGATTCCGGTGTTGGGTACACCGGGGAGCTGTTTTTT
TRBD1,TRBJ1-5,NA,TRBV19,CASTDRVRIANQPQHF,TGTGCCAGTACCGACAGGGTAAGGATAGCAAATCAGCCCCAGCATTTT
NA,TRBJ2-5,many,TRBV5-1,CASSEGLPSETQYF,TGCGCCAGCTCCGAGGGACTTCCCTCGGAGACCCAGTACTTC
TRBD2,TRBJ2-1,many,TRBV24-1,CATSDWSSGPAGNEQFF,TGTGCCACCAGTGATTGGTCTAGCGGGCCTGCGGGGAATGAGCAGTTCTTC
NA,TRBJ1-3,many,TRBV6-1,CASRPQGFGGNTIYF,TGTGCCAGCAGGCCACAGGGATTCGGTGGAAACACCATATATTTT
NA,TRBJ2-1,NA,TRBV12-3/TRBV12-4,CASSFGGASANEQFF,TGTGCCAGCAGTTTTGGTGGGGCCTCGGCCAATGAGCAGTTCTTC
TRBD2,TRBJ2-1,few,TRBV18,CASSPGGTTYNEQFF,TGTGCCAGCTCACCAGGCGGGACTACCTACAATGAGCAGTTCTTC
NA,TRBJ2-1,NA,TRBV5-1,CASSSRSGSSYNEQFF,TGCGCCAGCAGTTCGCGGTCAGGGAGCTCCTACAATGAGCAGTTCTTC
NA,TRBJ1-4,many,TRBV5-1,CASSLGKLTTNEKLFF,TGCGCCAGCAGCTTGGGGAAGCTAACAACTAATGAAAAACTGTTTTTT
NA,TRBJ1-1,many,TRBV5-1,CASSLDEGMNTEAFF,TGCGCCAGCAGCTTGGATGAGGGAATGAACACTGAAGCTTTCTTT
NA,TRBJ1-1,NA,TRBV5-1,CASSGGQNTEAFF,TGCGCCAGCAGCGGGGGACAGAACACTGAAGCTTTCTTT
NA,TRBJ1-2,many,TRBV12-3/TRBV12-4,CASSVARYGYTF,TGTGCCAGCTCCGTAGCACGCTATGGCTACACCTTC
NA,TRBJ2-1,few,TRBV5-1,CASSSDRKSEQFF,TGCGCCAGCAGCTCGGACCGCAAGTCTGAGCAGTTCTTC